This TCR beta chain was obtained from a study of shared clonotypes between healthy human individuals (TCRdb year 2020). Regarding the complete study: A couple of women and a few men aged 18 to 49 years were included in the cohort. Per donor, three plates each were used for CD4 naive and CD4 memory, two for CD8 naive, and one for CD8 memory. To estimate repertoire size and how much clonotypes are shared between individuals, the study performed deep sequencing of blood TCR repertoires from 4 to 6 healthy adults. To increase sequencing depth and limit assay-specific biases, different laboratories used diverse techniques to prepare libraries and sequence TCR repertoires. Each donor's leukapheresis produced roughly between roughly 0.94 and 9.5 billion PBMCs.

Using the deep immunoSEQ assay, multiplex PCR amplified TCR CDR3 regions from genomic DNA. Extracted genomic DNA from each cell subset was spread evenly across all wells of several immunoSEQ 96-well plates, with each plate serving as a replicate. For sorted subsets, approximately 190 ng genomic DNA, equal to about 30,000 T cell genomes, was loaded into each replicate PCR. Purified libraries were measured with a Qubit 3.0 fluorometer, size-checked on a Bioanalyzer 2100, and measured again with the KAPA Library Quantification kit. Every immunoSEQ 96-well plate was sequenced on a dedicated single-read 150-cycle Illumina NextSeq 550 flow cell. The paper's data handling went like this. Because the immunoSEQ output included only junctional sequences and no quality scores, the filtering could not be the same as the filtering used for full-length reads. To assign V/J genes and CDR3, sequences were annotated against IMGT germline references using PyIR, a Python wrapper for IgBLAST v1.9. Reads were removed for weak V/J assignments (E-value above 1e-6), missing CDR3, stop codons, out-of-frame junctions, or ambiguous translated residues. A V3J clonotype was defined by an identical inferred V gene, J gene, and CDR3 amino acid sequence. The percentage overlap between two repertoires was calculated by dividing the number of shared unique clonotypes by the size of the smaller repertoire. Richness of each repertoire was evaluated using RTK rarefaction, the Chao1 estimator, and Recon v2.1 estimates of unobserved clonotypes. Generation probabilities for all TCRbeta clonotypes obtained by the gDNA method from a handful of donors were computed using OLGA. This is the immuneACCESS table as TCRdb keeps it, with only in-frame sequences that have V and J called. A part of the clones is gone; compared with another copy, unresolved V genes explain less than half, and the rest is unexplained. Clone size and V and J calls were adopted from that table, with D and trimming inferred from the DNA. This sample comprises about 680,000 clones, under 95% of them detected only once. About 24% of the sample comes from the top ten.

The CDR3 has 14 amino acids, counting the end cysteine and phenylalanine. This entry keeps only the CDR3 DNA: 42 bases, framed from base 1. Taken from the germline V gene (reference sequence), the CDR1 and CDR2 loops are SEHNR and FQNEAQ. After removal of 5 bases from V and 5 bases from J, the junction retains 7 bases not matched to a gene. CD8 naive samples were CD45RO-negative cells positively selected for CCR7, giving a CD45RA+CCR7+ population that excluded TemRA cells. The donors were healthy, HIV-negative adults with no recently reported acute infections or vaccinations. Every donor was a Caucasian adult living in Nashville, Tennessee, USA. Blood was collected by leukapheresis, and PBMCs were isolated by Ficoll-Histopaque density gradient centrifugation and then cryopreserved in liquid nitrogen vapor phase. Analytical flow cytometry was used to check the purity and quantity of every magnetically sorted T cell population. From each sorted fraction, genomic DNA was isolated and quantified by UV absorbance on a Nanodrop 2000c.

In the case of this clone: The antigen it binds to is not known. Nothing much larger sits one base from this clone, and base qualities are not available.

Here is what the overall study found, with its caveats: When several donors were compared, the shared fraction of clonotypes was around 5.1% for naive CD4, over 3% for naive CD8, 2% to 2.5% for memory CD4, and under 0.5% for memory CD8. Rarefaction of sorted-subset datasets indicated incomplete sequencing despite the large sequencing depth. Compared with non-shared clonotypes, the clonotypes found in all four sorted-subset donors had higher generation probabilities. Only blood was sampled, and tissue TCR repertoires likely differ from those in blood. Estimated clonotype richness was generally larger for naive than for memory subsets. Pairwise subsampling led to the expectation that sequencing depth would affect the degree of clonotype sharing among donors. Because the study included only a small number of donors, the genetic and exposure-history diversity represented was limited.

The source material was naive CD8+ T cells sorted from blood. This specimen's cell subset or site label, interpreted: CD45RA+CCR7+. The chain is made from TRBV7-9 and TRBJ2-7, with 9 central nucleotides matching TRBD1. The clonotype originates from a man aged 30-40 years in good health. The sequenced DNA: TGTGCCAGCAGCCCACCCGGACAGGGGAACGAGCAGTACTTC. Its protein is CASSPPGQGNEQYF.